This TCR beta chain originates from a study of memory CD4+ T cells and cytomegalovirus serostatus. Overall study findings and caveats: The CMV-associated TCR signature appears largely within the CD4+ memory repertoire. Each of around 69 CMV-associated TCRbeta sequences occurred in one to five individuals.

Single viable CD3+CD4+CD8-CD45RO+ cells were sorted as the memory CD4+ T cells. Total CD4+ T cells were enriched by CD4 positive selection. TCRdb keeps only in-frame clones here, not all; method: immunoSEQ multiplex PCR. Of more than 55,000 clones in the sample, approximately 78% were seen once. V lost 0 bases and J 8 bases, leaving 12 bases between the germline ends. The length of the CDR3 is 14 residues. Germline loops: CDR1 SGHTS, CDR2 YDEGEE. Of note for this clone: Its specificity is unknown.

Sequencing was done on a sample of memory CD4+ T cells from blood. The genes are TRBV5-8 and TRBJ2-1; D is ambiguous. This TCR derives from an adult in good health and CMV-seronegative. CDR3 DNA sequence: TGTGCCAGCAGCTTGGTCGGGCTTCGGGATGAGCAGTTCTTC. Translating gives CASSLVGLRDEQFF.